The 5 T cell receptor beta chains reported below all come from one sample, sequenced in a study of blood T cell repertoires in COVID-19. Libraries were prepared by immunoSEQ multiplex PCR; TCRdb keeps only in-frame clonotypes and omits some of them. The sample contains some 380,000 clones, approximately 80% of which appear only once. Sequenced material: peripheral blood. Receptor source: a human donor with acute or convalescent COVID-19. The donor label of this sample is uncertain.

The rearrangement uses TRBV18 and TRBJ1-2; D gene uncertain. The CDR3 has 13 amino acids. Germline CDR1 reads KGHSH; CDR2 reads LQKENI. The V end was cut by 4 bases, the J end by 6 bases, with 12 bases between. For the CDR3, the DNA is TGTGCCAGCTCACTCTCGGAGGTTAATGGCTACACCTTC. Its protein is CASSLSEVNGYTF.

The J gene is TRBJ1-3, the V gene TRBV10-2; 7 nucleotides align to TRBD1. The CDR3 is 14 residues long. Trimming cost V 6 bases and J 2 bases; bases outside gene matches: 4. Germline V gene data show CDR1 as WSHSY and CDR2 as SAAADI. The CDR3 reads CASRPQGTGNTIYF. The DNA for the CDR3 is TGCGCCAGCAGACCACAGGGGACTGGAAACACCATATATTTT.

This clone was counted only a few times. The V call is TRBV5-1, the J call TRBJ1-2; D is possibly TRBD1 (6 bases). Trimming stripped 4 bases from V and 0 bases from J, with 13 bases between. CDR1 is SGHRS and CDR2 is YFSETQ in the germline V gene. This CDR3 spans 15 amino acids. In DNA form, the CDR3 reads TGCGCCAGCAGCGCCATACAGGGTACTAACTATGGCTACACCTTC. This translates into CASSAIQGTNYGYTF.

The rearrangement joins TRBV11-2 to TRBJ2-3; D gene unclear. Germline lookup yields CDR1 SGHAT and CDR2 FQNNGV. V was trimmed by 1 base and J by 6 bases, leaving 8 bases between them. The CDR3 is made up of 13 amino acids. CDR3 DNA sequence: TGTGCCAGCAGCTTAGGGCCTCCTGATACGCAGTATTTT. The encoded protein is CASSLGPPDTQYF.

CDR3 bases: TGTGCCAGCAGCACTAGACAGGTGATCTCTGGGGCCAACGTCCTGACTTTC. Translating gives CASSTRQVISGANVLTF. The chain combines TRBV7-2 with TRBJ2-6, with D perhaps TRBD1 (6 bases). Germline V gene lookup returns CDR1 SGHTA and CDR2 FQGNSA. Trimming stripped 5 bases from V and 0 bases from J, with 14 bases between. CDR3 size: 17 residues.